Listed below are T cell receptor beta chains from one sample, sequenced in a study of human T cells and chemical hapten exposure. TCRdb passed the RACE reads through MiXCR, listing each CDR3 protein once. The table records fewer than 50,000 distinct CDR3 sequences, approximately 3.6% of them present only once. This sample comprised whole blood, obtained in connection with sensitization to the hapten diphenylcyclopropenone (DPC). Receptor source: a man in his fifties with alopecia areata. Some clones in this sample may be carry-over from other donors' samples. Both conserved end residues are part of each CDR3. The D gene is left open where the match is weak. The size of a clone is reported for some rows only, either as once, few or many, or as a class for expanded clones.

TRBV7-8,many,.,TRBJ2-2,TGTGCCAGCAGCTTAGATCAGCGAGGGAACACCGGGGAGCTGTTTTTT,CASSLDQRGNTGELFF
TRBV7-9,many,.,TRBJ1-2,TGTGCCAGCAGCCGTTCAGACACTAACTATGGCTACACCTTC,CASSRSDTNYGYTF
TRBV3-1,many,.,TRBJ2-1,TGTGCCAGCAGCCCGACTATTCAATACAATGAGCAGTTCTTC,CASSPTIQYNEQFF
TRBV20-1,.,TRBD2,TRBJ2-1,TGCAGTGCTAGAGGGACTAGCGGGAGGGAGAATGAGCAGTTCTTC,CSARGTSGRENEQFF
TRBV4-2,many,.,TRBJ2-4,TGTGCCAGCAGAGGAGCTCCAGCGGAAGCCAAAAACATTCAGTACTTC,CASRGAPAEAKNIQYF
TRBV14,many,.,TRBJ2-1,TGTGCCAGCAGCCGAATGAGGGTATCCAATGAGCAGTTCTTC,CASSRMRVSNEQFF
TRBV2,many,.,TRBJ1-5,TGTGCCAGCAGTGTTGGGCAGGGCTATCAGCCCCAGCATTTT,CASSVGQGYQPQHF
TRBV30,many,.,TRBJ2-1,TGTGCCTGGAGTGTACTAGCTGGTGAGCAGTTCTTC,CAWSVLAGEQFF
TRBV29-1,many,.,TRBJ2-1,TGCAGCGTTGCATCGGCTAGCAATGAGCAGTTCTTC,CSVASASNEQFF
TRBV28,many,TRBD1,TRBJ2-5,TGTGCCAGCAGAAGTTTTGACCGGACAGGTAAAGAGACCCAGTACTTC,CASRSFDRTGKETQYF
TRBV29-1,many,.,TRBJ2-1,TGCAGCGTTGGGAGGACTGGCGCCTACAATGAGCAGTTCTTC,CSVGRTGAYNEQFF
TRBV7-9,many,TRBD1,TRBJ1-1,TGTGCCAGCAGCCGGTTGACAGGGGGACTGATGAACACTGAAGCTTTCTTT,CASSRLTGGLMNTEAFF
TRBV29-1,many,.,TRBJ1-1,TGCAGCGTCGTCGCGGGACAAGTCACTGAAGCTTTCTTT,CSVVAGQVTEAFF
TRBV12-3/TRBV12-4,.,.,TRBJ2-2,TGTGCCAGCAGTTTAGGGGATTACACCGGGGAGCTGTTTTTT,CASSLGDYTGELFF
TRBV11-2,many,.,TRBJ1-6,TGTGCCAGCAGCTTAGATACGGGGGGACCTTCACCCCTCCACTTT,CASSLDTGGPSPLHF
TRBV28,few,TRBD1,TRBJ1-4,TGTGCCAGCAGTTTCCCAAGGGACAGGGAGGTTGAAAAACTGTTTTTT,CASSFPRDREVEKLFF
TRBV7-9,.,.,TRBJ2-1,TGTGCCAGCAGCTTGAGTTACGGAGGAGATGAGCAGTTCTTC,CASSLSYGGDEQFF
TRBV6-1,many,.,TRBJ2-7,TGTGCCAGCAGTGTCAATTCGGCGGCGGGCTACGAGCAGTACTTC,CASSVNSAAGYEQYF
TRBV12-3/TRBV12-4,many,.,TRBJ2-1,TGTGCCAGCAGTTTAGAGGGCCCAAATAGGGAGCAGTTCTTC,CASSLEGPNREQFF
TRBV15,many,TRBD1,TRBJ2-7,TGTGCCACCAGCAGGGACTTGACAGGGAAGAGGACAAAATACGAGCAGTACTTC,CATSRDLTGKRTKYEQYF
TRBV7-2,many,TRBD2,TRBJ2-1,TGTGCCAGCAGCCTTAGCGGGAGCTCCTACAATGAGCAGTTCTTC,CASSLSGSSYNEQFF
TRBV12-3/TRBV12-4,few,TRBD1,TRBJ1-1,TGTGCCAGCAGTGAGGACAGGGTGAGAGCTTTCTTT,CASSEDRVRAFF
TRBV11-2,.,TRBD2,TRBJ2-1,TGTGCCAGCAGCCTCGGGGGGGAGGGCCCCTACAATGAGCAGTTCTTC,CASSLGGEGPYNEQFF
TRBV14,many,.,TRBJ2-3,TGTGCCAGCAGCCAAGGGAGCGACTCCAGGTGCGATTCTAGCACAGATACGCAGTATTTT,CASSQGSDSRCDSSTDTQYF
TRBV7-8,few,TRBD2,TRBJ2-7,TGTGCCAGCAGCCCCCTGACTAGCGGGCAGGGCGAGCAGTACTTC,CASSPLTSGQGEQYF
TRBV5-1,many,TRBD2,TRBJ2-1,TGCGCCAGCAGCTTGGGGGCGGCGGGAGTGAAAAATGAGCAGTTCTTC,CASSLGAAGVKNEQFF
TRBV11-2,many,.,TRBJ2-7,TGTGCCAGCAGCTTAACAAGACAGGCCGCCATACCCGACCCCTACGAGCAGTACTTC,CASSLTRQAAIPDPYEQYF
TRBV5-1,.,TRBD2,TRBJ2-3,TGCGCCAGCAGCTCTATTAGCGGGGCGAGCACAGATACGCAGTATTTT,CASSSISGASTDTQYF
TRBV4-1,few,TRBD1,TRBJ2-5,TGCGCCAGCAGCCAGCGGACAGGGTCTGAGACCCAGTACTTC,CASSQRTGSETQYF
TRBV28,many,TRBD1,TRBJ1-1,TGTGCCAGCAGACGACTTGGACAGGGTTTTCCTGAAGCTTTCTTT,CASRRLGQGFPEAFF
TRBV18,few,.,TRBJ2-1,TGTGCCAGCTCACCCCCCCCTAGCGCCCGAGCCAATGAGCAGTTCTTC,CASSPPPSARANEQFF
TRBV4-3,many,TRBD2,TRBJ2-7,TGCGCCAGCAGCCAAGAGTTGCGGGGGGCAGGGTACGAGCAGTACTTC,CASSQELRGAGYEQYF
TRBV29-1,.,TRBD2,TRBJ2-2,TGCAGCGTCGCTTCACTAGCGGGAAACACCGGGGAGCTGTTTTTT,CSVASLAGNTGELFF
TRBV6-6,many,.,TRBJ1-2,TGTGCCAGCGTACCCGGGACGGACTATGGCTACACCTTC,CASVPGTDYGYTF
TRBV24-1,many,.,TRBJ1-2,TGTGCCACCAGTCCAGGGAGTCTTAACTATGGCTACACCTTC,CATSPGSLNYGYTF